This T cell receptor beta chain emerged from a study of T cells after yellow fever vaccination (dated by TCRdb to about 2019). Background for the entire study: The SMART-Seq v4 Ultra Low Input RNA kit was used to prepare libraries from fractions with low cell numbers. The cohort comprised two healthy male donors, one aged 18 to 30 and one aged 30 to 40 years. Blood was drawn at multiple timepoints before and after primary and secondary immunization, with bulk PBMC replicates and cell subsets isolated. To follow T-cell clones before and after both primary and booster YFV17D yellow fever vaccination, bulk TCR alpha and beta repertoires underwent longitudinal sequencing. General findings and caveats noted by the study authors: Computational filtering was required because FACS-sorted repertoires could contain abundant contaminating clonotypes from the bulk population. Because only a couple of donors were included in the study, the extent to which the findings can be generalized is limited. A small share of clonotypes was detected in both CD4 and CD8 compartments, with the overlap likely arising from convergent recombination. After the booster, most clones that had expanded after primary vaccination were detected again (nearly 98% of CD4 and around nine tenths of CD8), suggesting broad maintenance of memory. The secondary T-cell response was found to be weaker but faster than the primary response, with a peak reached on day 5 rather than on day 15.

Interpreted using the paper, the treatment or condition label stands for: live attenuated yellow fever vaccine strain. At each blood-draw timepoint, two biological replicates of bulk PBMCs were obtained. PBMCs were isolated from peripheral blood using a standard Ficoll-Paque protocol. TriZol was used to extract RNA from bulk PBMCs, CD4 and CD8 fractions, and dextramer-positive and dextramer-negative fractions. Details on this clonotype: Its antigen remains unidentified. Qualities for individual bases were not recorded, and no much larger clone is one base off.

The V and J ends are trimmed by 2 bases and 11 bases, leaving 15 bases between them. Including cysteine and phenylalanine, the CDR3 has 13 amino acids. The sequence is cut down to CDR3 DNA, 39 bases in frame from base 1. CDR1 MGHDK and CDR2 SYGVNS are derived from the germline V gene. TCR cDNA was made using 5'RACE template switching, a step that added a universal primer site and unique molecular identifiers. Priming of cDNA synthesis was performed from both the TCR alpha and TCR beta constant segments. Library amplification involved two PCR steps, and the second step added sample barcodes and sequencing adapters. Sequencing of libraries was performed on Illumina HiSeq 2500 (2x100 bp) or NovaSeq (2x150 bp). On the study's bioinformatics: Reads were demultiplexed and collapsed into UMI consensus sequences with MIGEC, and V(D)J alignment was performed with MiXCR. Using edgeR on replicate PBMC samples, clonotypes were called vaccine-responding if FDR was below 0.01 and the log2 fold change was above 5 up to day 15. CD4 or CD8 identity was assigned to each bulk clonotype according to whether the clonotype was present at higher abundance in the sequenced CD4 repertoire or the sequenced CD8 repertoire. The raw public reads went through TCRdb reprocessing: fastp at Q25, MiXCR clone calling, in-frame beta chains kept. Each entry is one CDR3 protein sequence, shown with its most common DNA and genes. These V and J calls are TCRdb output, not the study's own analysis. In all, the sample holds about 550,000 distinct CDR3 sequences, and over 15% of those were seen once. Roughly an eighth of the sample is taken by the ten largest.

The TCR originated in a man aged 25-45 years who received the YFV17D yellow fever vaccine. The V and J genes are TRBV25-1 and TRBJ1-1; no D gene is confidently identified. The starting material was PBMCs, obtained 15 days after the yellow fever booster vaccination. CDR3 protein: CASSEPDPLMAFF. The DNA reads TGTGCCAGCAGTGAACCGGACCCTCTTATGGCTTTCTTT.